Here is one TCR beta chain with its context. This table comes from immunoSEQ multiplex PCR, and its TCRdb copy is limited to in-frame clones, with some not included. The sample lists about 450,000 clones, roughly 85% occurring once. The entry originates in a study of shared clonotypes between healthy human individuals. The V gene end was trimmed by 0 bases and the J gene end by 4 bases; junction bases not matched to a gene: 6. Germline V CDR1 and CDR2: SGHNT, YYREEE (reference sequence). This CDR3 is 15 amino acids long. The V and J genes are TRBV5-4 and TRBJ1-1, with 7 positions matching TRBD1. This receptor was obtained from a woman aged 40 to 50 in good health. Some clones in this sample may be carry-over from other donors' samples. The sequencing input was PBMCs. The CDR3 is CASSLGGGGITEAFF. The CDR3 DNA is TGTGCCAGCAGCTTGGGAGGGGGCGGGATCACTGAAGCTTTCTTT. The whole variable domain, remainder taken from reference TRBV5-4 and TRBJ1-1, is ETGVTQSPTHLIKTRGQQVTLRCSSQSGHNTVSWYQQALGQGPQFIFQYYREEENGRGNFPPRFSGLQFPNYSSELNVNALELDDSALYLCASSLGGGGITEAFFGQGTRLTVV.